The clone carrying this T cell receptor (beta chain) was observed once. The antigen is unknown. The sample comes from a study of cytomegalovirus exposure and HLA in healthy donors. General study points: Some V segments, including TRBV6-2 and TRBV6-3, were excluded as indistinguishable. Under in vitro conditions, a few CMV-associated chains were confirmed as specific for CMV antigens. Researchers counted 150 to 200 TCR beta chains as cytomegalovirus-associated.

Germline V CDR1 and CDR2: SQVTM, ANQGSEA. V gave up 2 bases and J gave up 1 base, with 14 bases separating them. This CDR3 spans 15 amino acids. It was with 60 Vbeta and 13 Jbeta primers that the PCR ran. The method was immunoSEQ multiplex PCR; TCRdb's version includes in-frame clones alone and lacks a portion of them. The table includes around 61,000 clones, roughly 80% detected once. Material for sequencing was PBMCs. The chain combines TRBV29-1 with TRBJ1-1, with D possibly matching TRBD1 (6 bases). The sequence derives from a middle-aged man in good health and CMV-seronegative. CDR3 residues: CSVEPPGQRNTEAFF. The CDR3 DNA is TGCAGCGTTGAACCCCCCGGACAGCGGAACACTGAAGCTTTCTTT.